This note documents a single TCR beta chain sequence. The source of the sample is a study of blood T cell repertoires in COVID-19. V shed 4 bases, J shed 10 bases, and the junction held 13 bases outside the gene matches. Germline V lookup: CDR1 GTSNPN, CDR2 SVGIG (reference sequence). The CDR3 runs 14 residues. Clones were read by immunoSEQ multiplex PCR, and TCRdb kept only the in-frame ones, dropping some. The profile shows 250,000 to 300,000 clones, roughly four fifths of them singletons. The V and J genes are TRBV30 and TRBJ1-2; 9 bases map to TRBD1. The specimen was PBMCs or T cells enriched from blood (not recorded which). This TCR came from a middle-aged man who had been exposed to COVID-19. The chain's CDR3 is CAWTLTGGQGVYTF. The CDR3 region has the DNA TGTGCCTGGACTCTTACGGGGGGACAGGGTGTCTACACCTTC.